Only a few counts were recorded for the clone carrying this T cell receptor beta chain. Its matching antigen is unknown. The sample belongs to a study of response to subunit inactivated influenza vaccine. TCRdb re-called the RT-PCR reads through MiXCR, storing one row per CDR3 protein. The data show 400,000 to 550,000 distinct CDR3 sequences, approximately 24% seen once. Study-wide results and limits: The authors offered the suggestion that each seasonal influenza vaccination recruits few new T cells.

The sequencing here drew on CD4+ T cells sorted from PBMCs, taken 4 to 6 days after vaccination. The receptor's source is a man aged 45-60 years who received an inactivated influenza vaccine.

The CDR3 protein is CASSRRTGGAGTEAFF. CDR3 bases: TGTGCCAGTAGTCGAAGGACAGGGGGCGCGGGCACTGAAGCTTTCTTT. The rearrangement uses TRBV19 and TRBJ1-1; 11 nucleotides line up with TRBD1. The germline V gene encodes CDR1 LNHDA and CDR2 SQIVND (reference sequence). The CDR3 covers 16 residues. J gave up 4 bases and V 5 bases, and 9 bases lay outside the gene matches.